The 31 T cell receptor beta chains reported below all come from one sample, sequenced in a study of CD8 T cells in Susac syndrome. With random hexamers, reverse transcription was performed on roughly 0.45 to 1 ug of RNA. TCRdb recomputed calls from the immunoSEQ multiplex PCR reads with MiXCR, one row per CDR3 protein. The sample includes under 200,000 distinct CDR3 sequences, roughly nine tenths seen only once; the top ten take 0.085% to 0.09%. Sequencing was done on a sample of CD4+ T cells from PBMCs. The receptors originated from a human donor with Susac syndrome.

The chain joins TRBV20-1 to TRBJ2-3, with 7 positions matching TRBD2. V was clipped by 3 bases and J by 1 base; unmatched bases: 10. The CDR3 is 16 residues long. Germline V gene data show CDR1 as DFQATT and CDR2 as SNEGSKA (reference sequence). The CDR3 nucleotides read TGCAGTGCTAGTCGTCGGAGCGGGGTGGGCACAGATACGCAGTATTTT. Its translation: CSASRRSGVGTDTQYF.

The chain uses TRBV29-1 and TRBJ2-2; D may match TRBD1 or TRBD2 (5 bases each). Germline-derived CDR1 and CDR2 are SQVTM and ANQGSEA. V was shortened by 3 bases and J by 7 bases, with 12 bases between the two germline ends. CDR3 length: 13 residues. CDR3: CSVDSRDDGELFF. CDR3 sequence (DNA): TGCAGCGTTGATTCTCGGGACGACGGGGAGCTGTTTTTT.

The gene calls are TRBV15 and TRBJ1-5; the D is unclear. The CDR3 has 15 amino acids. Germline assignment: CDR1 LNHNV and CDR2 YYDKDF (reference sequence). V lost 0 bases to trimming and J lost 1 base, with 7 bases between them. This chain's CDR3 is CATSRDLWSNQPQHF. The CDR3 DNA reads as TGTGCCACCAGCAGAGATTTATGGAGCAATCAGCCCCAGCATTTT.

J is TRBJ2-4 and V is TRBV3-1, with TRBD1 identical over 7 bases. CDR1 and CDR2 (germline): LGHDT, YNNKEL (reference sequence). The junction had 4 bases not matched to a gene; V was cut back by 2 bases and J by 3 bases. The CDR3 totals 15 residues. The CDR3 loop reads CASSQWDSLKNIQYF. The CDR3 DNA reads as TGTGCCAGCAGCCAATGGGACAGCCTCAAAAACATTCAGTACTTC.

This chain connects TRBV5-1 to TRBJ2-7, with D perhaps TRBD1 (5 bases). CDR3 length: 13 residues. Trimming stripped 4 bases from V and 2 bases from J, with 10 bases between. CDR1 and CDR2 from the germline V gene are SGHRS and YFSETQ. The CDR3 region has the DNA TGCGCCAGCAGCGAGACAGCCCCCTACGAGCAGTACTTC. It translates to CASSETAPYEQYF.

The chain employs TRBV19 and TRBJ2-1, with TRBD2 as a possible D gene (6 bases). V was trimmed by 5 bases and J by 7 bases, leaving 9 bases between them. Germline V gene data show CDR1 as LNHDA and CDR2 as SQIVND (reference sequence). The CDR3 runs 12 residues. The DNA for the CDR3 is TGTGCCAGTAGTGCTGGGGGGAATGAGCAGTTCTTC. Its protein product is CASSAGGNEQFF.

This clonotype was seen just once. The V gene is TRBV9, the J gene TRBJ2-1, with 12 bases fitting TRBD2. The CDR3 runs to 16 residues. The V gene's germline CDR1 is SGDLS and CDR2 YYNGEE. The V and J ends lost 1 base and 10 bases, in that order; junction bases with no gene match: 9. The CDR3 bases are TGTGCCAGCAGCGTACACCCAAGGACTAGCGGGAACGAGCAGTTCTTC. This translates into CASSVHPRTSGNEQFF.

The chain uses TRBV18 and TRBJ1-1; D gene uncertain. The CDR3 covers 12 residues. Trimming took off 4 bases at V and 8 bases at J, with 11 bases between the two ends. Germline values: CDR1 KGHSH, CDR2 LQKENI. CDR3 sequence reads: CASSLPIREAFF. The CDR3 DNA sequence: TGTGCCAGCTCACTTCCGATCCGGGAAGCTTTCTTT. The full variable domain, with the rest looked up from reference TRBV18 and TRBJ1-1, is NAGVMQNPRHLVRRRGQEARLRCSPMKGHSHVYWYRQLPEEGLKFMVYLQKENIIDESGMPKERFSAEFPKEGPSILRIQQVVRGDSAAYFCASSLPIREAFFGQGTRLTVV.

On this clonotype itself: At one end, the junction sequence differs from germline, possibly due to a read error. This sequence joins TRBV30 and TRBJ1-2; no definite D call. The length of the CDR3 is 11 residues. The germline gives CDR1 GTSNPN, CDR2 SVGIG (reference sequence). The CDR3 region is CAWSLGPQESF. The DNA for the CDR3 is TGTGCCTGGAGCCTCGGGCCCCAGGAAAGCTTC.

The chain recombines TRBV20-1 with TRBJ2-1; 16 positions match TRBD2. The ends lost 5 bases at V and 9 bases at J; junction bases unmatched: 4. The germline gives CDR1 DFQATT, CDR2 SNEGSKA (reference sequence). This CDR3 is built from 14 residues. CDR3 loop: CSARGLAGGVEQFF. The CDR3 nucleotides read TGCAGTGCTCGGGGACTAGCGGGAGGGGTTGAGCAGTTCTTC.

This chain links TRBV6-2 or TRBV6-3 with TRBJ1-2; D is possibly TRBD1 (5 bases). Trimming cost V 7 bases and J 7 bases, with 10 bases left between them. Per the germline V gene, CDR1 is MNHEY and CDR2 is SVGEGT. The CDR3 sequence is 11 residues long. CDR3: CASKGMSGYTF. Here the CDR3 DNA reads TGTGCCAGCAAGGGGATGAGTGGCTACACCTTC.

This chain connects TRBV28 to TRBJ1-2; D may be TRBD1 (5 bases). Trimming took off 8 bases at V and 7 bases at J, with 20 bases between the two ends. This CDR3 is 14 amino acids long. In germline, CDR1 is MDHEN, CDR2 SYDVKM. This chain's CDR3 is CASRTGPTSRGYTF. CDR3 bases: TGTGCCAGCCGAACGGGACCGACGTCTCGTGGCTACACCTTC.

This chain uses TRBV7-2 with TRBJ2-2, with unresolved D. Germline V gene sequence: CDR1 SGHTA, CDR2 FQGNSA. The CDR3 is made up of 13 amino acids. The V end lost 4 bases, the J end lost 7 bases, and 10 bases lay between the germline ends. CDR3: CASSSNPGGELFF. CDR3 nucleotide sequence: TGTGCCAGCAGCTCGAATCCGGGCGGGGAGCTGTTTTTT.

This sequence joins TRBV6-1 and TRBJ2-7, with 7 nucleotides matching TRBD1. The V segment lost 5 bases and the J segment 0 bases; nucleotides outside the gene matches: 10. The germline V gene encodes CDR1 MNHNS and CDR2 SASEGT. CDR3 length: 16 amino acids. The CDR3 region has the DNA TGTGCCAGCAGTCCTGGCCCCGGGACAGACTCCTACGAGCAGTACTTC. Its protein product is CASSPGPGTDSYEQYF.

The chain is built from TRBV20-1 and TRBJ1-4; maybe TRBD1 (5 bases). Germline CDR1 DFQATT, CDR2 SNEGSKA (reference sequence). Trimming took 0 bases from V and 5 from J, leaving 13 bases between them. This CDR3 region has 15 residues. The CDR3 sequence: CSARETNGHNEKLFF. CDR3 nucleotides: TGCAGTGCTAGAGAAACCAACGGACACAATGAAAAACTGTTTTTT.

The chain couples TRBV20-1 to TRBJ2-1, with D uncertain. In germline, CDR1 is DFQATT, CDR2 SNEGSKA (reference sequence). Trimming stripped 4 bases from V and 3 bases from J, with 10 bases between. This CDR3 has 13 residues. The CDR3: CSAILGIYNEQFF. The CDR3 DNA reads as TGCAGTGCTATTCTGGGCATCTACAATGAGCAGTTCTTC.

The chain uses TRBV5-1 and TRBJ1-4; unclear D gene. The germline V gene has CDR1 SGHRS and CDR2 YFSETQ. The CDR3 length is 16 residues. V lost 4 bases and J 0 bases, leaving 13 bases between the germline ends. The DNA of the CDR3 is TGCGCCAGCAGCACTCGTCCAGTTGCAACTAATGAAAAACTGTTTTTT. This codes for CASSTRPVATNEKLFF.

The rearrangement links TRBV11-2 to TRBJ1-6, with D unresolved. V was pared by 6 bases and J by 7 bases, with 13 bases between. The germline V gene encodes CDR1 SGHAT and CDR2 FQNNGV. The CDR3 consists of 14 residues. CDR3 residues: CASSKGVQNSPLHF. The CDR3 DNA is TGTGCCAGCAGTAAGGGCGTACAAAATTCACCCCTCCACTTT.

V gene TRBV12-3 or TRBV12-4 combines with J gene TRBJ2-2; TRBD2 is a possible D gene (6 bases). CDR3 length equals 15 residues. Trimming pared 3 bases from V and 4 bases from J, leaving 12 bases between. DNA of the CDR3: TGTGCCAGCAGTTTCCGTCCCGGGGGCACCGGGGAGCTGTTTTTT. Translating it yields CASSFRPGGTGELFF.

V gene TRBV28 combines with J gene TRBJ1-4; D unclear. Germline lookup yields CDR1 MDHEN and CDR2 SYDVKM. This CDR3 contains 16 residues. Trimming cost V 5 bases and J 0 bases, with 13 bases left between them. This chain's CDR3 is CASSTRHQATNEKLFF. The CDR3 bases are TGTGCCAGCAGTACCAGACACCAAGCAACTAATGAAAAACTGTTTTTT.

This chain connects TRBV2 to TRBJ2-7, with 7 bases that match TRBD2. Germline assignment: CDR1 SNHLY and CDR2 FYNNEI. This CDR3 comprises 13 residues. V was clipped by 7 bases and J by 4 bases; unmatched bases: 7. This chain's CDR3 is CASTSREGYEQYF. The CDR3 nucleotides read TGTGCCAGCACGAGCAGGGAGGGGTACGAGCAGTACTTC.

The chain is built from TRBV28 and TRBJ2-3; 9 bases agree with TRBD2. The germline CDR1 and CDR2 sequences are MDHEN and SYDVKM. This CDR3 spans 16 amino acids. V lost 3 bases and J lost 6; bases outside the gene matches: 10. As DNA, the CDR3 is TGTGCCAGCAGTTTGCGGGAGGGCCTTTTTATCGATACGCAGTATTTT. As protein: CASSLREGLFIDTQYF.

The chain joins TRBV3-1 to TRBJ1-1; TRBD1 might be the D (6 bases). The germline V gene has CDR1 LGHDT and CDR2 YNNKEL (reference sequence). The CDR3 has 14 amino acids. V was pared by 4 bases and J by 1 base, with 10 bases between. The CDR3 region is CASSLGQSNTEAFF. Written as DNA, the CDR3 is TGTGCCAGCAGCCTCGGACAGTCGAACACTGAAGCTTTCTTT.

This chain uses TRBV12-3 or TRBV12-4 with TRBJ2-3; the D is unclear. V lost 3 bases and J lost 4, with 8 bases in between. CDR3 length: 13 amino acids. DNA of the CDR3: TGTGCCAGCAGTTTTAGTCGTCCAGATACGCAGTATTTT. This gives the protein CASSFSRPDTQYF.

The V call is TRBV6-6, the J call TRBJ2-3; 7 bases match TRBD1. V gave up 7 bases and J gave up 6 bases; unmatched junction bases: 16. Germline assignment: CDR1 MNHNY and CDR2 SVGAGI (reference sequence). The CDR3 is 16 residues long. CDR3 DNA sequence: TGTGCCAGCACCAACGGGGACAGCCTCCTTCTGGATACGCAGTATTTT. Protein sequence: CASTNGDSLLLDTQYF.

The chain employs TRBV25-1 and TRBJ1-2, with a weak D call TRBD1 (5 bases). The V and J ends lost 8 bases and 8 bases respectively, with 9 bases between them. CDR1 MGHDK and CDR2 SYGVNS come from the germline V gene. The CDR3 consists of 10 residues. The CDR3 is CASRGVGYTF. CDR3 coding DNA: TGTGCCAGCCGAGGGGTAGGCTACACCTTC.

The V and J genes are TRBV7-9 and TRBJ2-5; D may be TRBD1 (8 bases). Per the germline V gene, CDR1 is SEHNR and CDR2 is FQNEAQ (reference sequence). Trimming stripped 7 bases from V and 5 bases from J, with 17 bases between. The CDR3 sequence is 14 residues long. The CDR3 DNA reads TGTGCCAGCATCCCACAGGGGGGGCCCGAGACCCAGTACTTC. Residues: CASIPQGGPETQYF.

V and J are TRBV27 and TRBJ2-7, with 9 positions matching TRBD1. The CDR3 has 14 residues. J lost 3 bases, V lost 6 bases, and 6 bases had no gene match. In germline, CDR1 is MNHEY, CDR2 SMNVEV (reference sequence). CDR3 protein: CASRPGQGLYEQYF. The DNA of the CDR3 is TGTGCCAGCAGACCGGGACAGGGCCTCTACGAGCAGTACTTC.

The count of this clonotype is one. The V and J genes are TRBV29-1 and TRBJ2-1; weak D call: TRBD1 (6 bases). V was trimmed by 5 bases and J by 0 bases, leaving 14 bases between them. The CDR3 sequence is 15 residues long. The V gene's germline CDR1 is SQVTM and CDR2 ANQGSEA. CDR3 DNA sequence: TGCAGCGTTACCGGGACACAAAGCTCCTACAATGAGCAGTTCTTC. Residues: CSVTGTQSSYNEQFF.

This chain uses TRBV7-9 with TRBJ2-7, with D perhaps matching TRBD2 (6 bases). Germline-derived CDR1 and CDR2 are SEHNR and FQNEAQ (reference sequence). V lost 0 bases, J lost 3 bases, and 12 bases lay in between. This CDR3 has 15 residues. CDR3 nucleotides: TGTGCCAGCAGCTTAGCCCTGGGAGGACTCTACGAGCAGTACTTC. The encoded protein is CASSLALGGLYEQYF.

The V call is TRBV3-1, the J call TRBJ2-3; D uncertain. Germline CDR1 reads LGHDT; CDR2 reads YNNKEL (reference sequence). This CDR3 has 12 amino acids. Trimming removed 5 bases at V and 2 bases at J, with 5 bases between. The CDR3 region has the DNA TGTGCCAGCAGCGCCCACACAGATACGCAGTATTTT. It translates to CASSAHTDTQYF.